These 25 T cell receptor beta chains were all obtained from the same sample, sequenced in a study of blood T cell repertoires in COVID-19. Assay: immunoSEQ multiplex PCR; the TCRdb copy retains only in-frame clones and omits some. The sample carries around 160,000 clones, 78% recorded once. Material: peripheral blood. Receptors originate from a woman older than 75 with acute or convalescent COVID-19.

The genes are TRBV5-1 and TRBJ1-1; D is uncertain. V was cut by 0 bases and J by 7 bases, with 13 bases left in between. Germline V gene data show CDR1 as SGHRS and CDR2 as YFSETQ. CDR3 length: 14 amino acids. Here the CDR3 reads CASSLGVARGEAFF. CDR3 DNA sequence: TGCGCCAGCAGCTTGGGAGTGGCGCGGGGTGAAGCTTTCTTT. The complete variable domain, with remaining parts taken from reference TRBV5-1 and TRBJ1-1, reads KAGVTQTPRYLIKTRGQQVTLSCSPISGHRSVSWYQQTPGQGLQFLFEYFSETQRNKGNFPGRFSGRQFSNSRSEMNVSTLELGDSALYLCASSLGVARGEAFFGQGTRLTVV.

The rearrangement joins TRBV6-6 to TRBJ1-1; 7 bases fit TRBD1. CDR1 and CDR2 from the germline V gene are MNHNY and SVGAGI (reference sequence). The length of the CDR3 is 14 residues. The ends lost 4 bases at V and 1 base at J; junction bases unmatched: 3. The CDR3 coding sequence is TGTGCCAGCAGTTTGGGGACAGCGAACACTGAAGCTTTCTTT. Its translation is CASSLGTANTEAFF.

The chain joins TRBV6-6 to TRBJ1-2; tentatively, D is TRBD1 (5 bases). The germline gives CDR1 MNHNY, CDR2 SVGAGI (reference sequence). V was trimmed by 4 bases and J by 7 bases, leaving 13 bases between them. The CDR3 length is 13 residues. CDR3 coding DNA: TGTGCCAGCAGTTCTCGGGGGGGTAGTGGCTACACCTTC. Translating gives CASSSRGGSGYTF.

This clone was observed a single time. This chain uses TRBV5-1 with TRBJ2-7, with D maybe TRBD1 (6 bases). With 0 bases removed from V and 5 bases from J, the gap between germline ends came to 15 bases. Germline CDR1 reads SGHRS; CDR2 reads YFSETQ. This CDR3 is built from 15 residues. CDR3 sequence (DNA): TGCGCCAGCAGCTTGGCAGGACAGCTTCTCGACGAGCAGTACTTC. Translation gives CASSLAGQLLDEQYF.

The chain joins TRBV2 to TRBJ1-3, with TRBD1 matching 10 bases. CDR3 length equals 14 residues. The germline CDR1 and CDR2 sequences are SNHLY and FYNNEI. J lost 1 base, V lost 11 bases, and 5 bases had no gene match. CDR3 sequence reads: CAGGTGVSGNTIYF. The DNA of the CDR3 is TGTGCCGGCGGGACAGGGGTTTCTGGAAACACCATATATTTT. The full variable domain, its missing parts supplied by reference TRBV2 and TRBJ1-3, is EPEVTQTPSHQVTQMGQEVILRCVPISNHLYFYWYRQILGQKVEFLVSFYNNEISEKSEIFDDQFSVERPDGSNFTLKIRSTKLEDSAMYFCAGGTGVSGNTIYFGEGSWLTVV.

This chain connects TRBV6-2 or TRBV6-3 to TRBJ1-5; unclear D gene. The V gene's germline CDR1 is MNHEY and CDR2 SVGEGT. Trimming pared 3 bases from V and 1 base from J, leaving 4 bases between. This CDR3 has 13 residues. DNA for the CDR3: TGTGCCAGCAGTTATCAGAGCAATCAGCCCCAGCATTTT. Translated, it gives CASSYQSNQPQHF.

The chain is built from TRBV12-3 or TRBV12-4 and TRBJ2-5; weak D call: TRBD2 (5 bases). The V end was cut by 3 bases, the J end by 5 bases, with 10 bases between. This CDR3 is 13 amino acids long. CDR3 sequence: CASSLGSRETQYF. The CDR3 coding sequence is TGTGCCAGCAGTTTGGGGAGTAGGGAGACCCAGTACTTC.

This clone appeared once. The chain is built from TRBV6-5 and TRBJ1-1; perhaps TRBD1 as D (5 bases). This CDR3 region has 15 residues. V lost 7 bases to trimming and J lost 7 bases, with 22 bases between them. Germline CDR1 reads MNHEY; CDR2 reads SVGAGI. CDR3 sequence reads: CASNPRDSPVSEAFF. The CDR3 region has the DNA TGTGCCAGCAACCCCCGGGACTCCCCAGTTAGTGAAGCTTTCTTT.

This chain connects TRBV6-6 to TRBJ1-2; the match to TRBD1 covers 12 bases. V shed 8 bases, J shed 3 bases, and the junction held 13 bases outside the gene matches. The CDR3 is 17 residues long. Germline-derived CDR1 and CDR2 are MNHNY and SVGAGI (reference sequence). CDR3 bases: TGTGCCAGCGGTCGCAATCCTGGGACAGGGGGCGACTATGGCTACACCTTC. Its protein product is CASGRNPGTGGDYGYTF.

The rearrangement links TRBV5-8 to TRBJ2-7; possible D gene TRBD1, 6 bases. The germline gives CDR1 SGHTS, CDR2 YDEGEE. V was shortened by 1 base and J by 12 bases, with 14 bases between the two germline ends. This CDR3 contains 12 residues. The CDR3 here is CASSLRAAGVYF. CDR3 nucleotide sequence: TGTGCCAGCAGCTTGAGGGCGGCAGGGGTGTACTTC.

The V call is TRBV7-8, the J call TRBJ1-1; tentative D call: TRBD1 (5 bases). V was clipped by 3 bases and J by 7 bases, with 21 bases between them. CDR1 SGHVS and CDR2 FQNEAQ come from the germline V gene. This CDR3 spans 16 amino acids. CDR3 sequence reads: CASSLEGRIEPSEAFF. CDR3 bases: TGTGCCAGCAGCTTGGAGGGGAGGATCGAGCCCAGTGAAGCTTTCTTT.

V gene TRBV19 combines with J gene TRBJ2-1; D may be TRBD2 (9 bases). CDR3 length: 15 residues. From germline, CDR1 is LNHDA and CDR2 SQIVND (reference sequence). V dropped 7 bases and J dropped 3 bases, with 16 bases sitting between them. In DNA form, the CDR3 reads TGTGCCAGTAAGTCTAGCGGGACAGGCTACAATGAGCAGTTCTTC. Translating gives CASKSSGTGYNEQFF. Combining the CDR3 with reference TRBV19 and TRBJ2-1 gives the whole variable domain DGGITQSPKYLFRKEGQNVTLSCEQNLNHDAMYWYRQDPGQGLRLIYYSQIVNDFQKGDIAEGYSVSREKKESFPLTVTSAQKNPTAFYLCASKSSGTGYNEQFFGPGTRLTVL.

V gene TRBV30 combines with J gene TRBJ1-5; unclear D gene. Trimming took 0 bases from V and 1 from J, leaving 4 bases between them. The CDR3 covers 13 residues. CDR1 is GTSNPN and CDR2 is SVGIG in the germline V gene (reference sequence). The CDR3 loop is CAWSVQSNQPQHF. The CDR3 coding sequence is TGTGCCTGGAGTGTACAGAGCAATCAGCCCCAGCATTTT. The full variable domain, its missing parts supplied by reference TRBV30 and TRBJ1-5, is SQTIHQWPATLVQPVGSPLSLECTVEGTSNPNLYWYRQAAGRGLQLLFYSVGIGQISSEVPQNLSASRPQDRQFILSSKKLLLSDSGFYLCAWSVQSNQPQHFGDGTRLSIL.

This chain connects TRBV6-5 to TRBJ1-5, with TRBD1 matching 9 bases. Trimming removed 6 bases from V and 4 bases from J; junction bases left unmatched: 7. There are 15 residues in the CDR3. In germline, CDR1 is MNHEY, CDR2 SVGAGI. Here the CDR3 reads CASRLTGTGNQPQHF. The CDR3 region has the DNA TGTGCCAGCAGACTTACCGGGACAGGGAATCAGCCCCAGCATTTT.

There are many counts of this clone. This chain uses TRBV19 with TRBJ1-2, with unresolved D. The CDR3 loop spans 13 amino acids. Germline V gene sequence: CDR1 LNHDA, CDR2 SQIVND (reference sequence). V was pared by 3 bases and J by 5 bases, with 10 bases between. CDR3 loop: CASSIEQPYGYTF. The CDR3 DNA follows: TGTGCCAGTAGTATCGAACAGCCTTATGGCTACACCTTC. The whole variable domain, remainder taken from reference TRBV19 and TRBJ1-2, is DGGITQSPKYLFRKEGQNVTLSCEQNLNHDAMYWYRQDPGQGLRLIYYSQIVNDFQKGDIAEGYSVSREKKESFPLTVTSAQKNPTAFYLCASSIEQPYGYTFGSGTRLTVV.

CDR3 protein: CASSFAGVPYEQYF. The CDR3 nucleotides read TGTGCCAGCAGTTTCGCGGGAGTCCCCTACGAGCAGTACTTC. The chain employs TRBV2 and TRBJ2-7; 7 nucleotides agree with TRBD2. The CDR3 is made up of 14 amino acids. Germline CDR1 SNHLY, CDR2 FYNNEI. V lost 5 bases to trimming and J lost 2 bases; unmatched junction nucleotides: 6.

This clone was counted once. The chain joins TRBV5-1 to TRBJ2-7, with a tentative D call TRBD2 (6 bases). The germline V gene has CDR1 SGHRS and CDR2 YFSETQ. The CDR3 is made up of 12 amino acids. V was cut by 7 bases and J by 2 bases, with 10 bases left in between. As DNA, the CDR3 is TGCGCCAGCCGGGACTCAGCCTACGAGCAGTACTTC. Its translation is CASRDSAYEQYF.

V usage is TRBV18 and J usage is TRBJ2-5, with a weak D call TRBD1 (6 bases). CDR1 and CDR2 (germline): KGHSH, LQKENI. CDR3 size: 14 residues. The V gene lost 10 bases and the J gene lost 2 bases, with 17 bases spanning the gap. The CDR3 DNA reads TGTGCCACCGCACCTAGGACAGCACAAGAGACCCAGTACTTC. It yields the protein CATAPRTAQETQYF.

The chain has TRBV30 and TRBJ2-5, with 8 bases lining up with TRBD1. J was trimmed by 5 bases and V by 0 bases; bases with no gene match: 5. CDR3 length: 14 residues. The germline V gene has CDR1 GTSNPN and CDR2 SVGIG (reference sequence). As DNA, the CDR3 is TGTGCCTGGAGTGTTCTTACAGGGGGGGAGACCCAGTACTTC. Its translation is CAWSVLTGGETQYF.

The chain uses TRBV6-7 and TRBJ1-5; the D gene is possibly TRBD1 (5 bases). TRBV6-7 is annotated as an ORF whose role is uncertain. The CDR3 is made up of 14 amino acids. The V gene lost 2 bases and the J gene lost 4 bases, with 9 bases spanning the gap. In nucleotides, the CDR3 is TGTGCCAGCAGTTACCGGACACCTAATCAGCCCCAGCATTTT. It codes for CASSYRTPNQPQHF.

This sequence joins TRBV3-1 (or the pseudogene TRBV3-2) and TRBJ1-1, with D unclear. The CDR3 spans 13 residues. Looked up from germline, CDR1 is LGHDT and CDR2 is YNNKEL (reference sequence). Trimming left V 1 base short and J 5 bases short, with 8 bases between. CDR3 bases: TGTGCCAGCAGCCAAGGCCCACGGACTGAAGCTTTCTTT. Translating gives CASSQGPRTEAFF.

The gene calls are TRBV6-5 and TRBJ1-5; 7 bases are a match to TRBD1. This CDR3 has 15 residues. Trimming took 7 bases from V and 0 from J; bases not matched to a gene: 6. Germline assignment: CDR1 MNHEY and CDR2 SVGAGI. CDR3 loop: CASMPGGYSNQPQHF. As DNA, the CDR3 is TGTGCCAGCATGCCAGGGGGGTATAGCAATCAGCCCCAGCATTTT.

This rearrangement joins TRBV5-1 to TRBJ1-5; D perhaps matches TRBD1 (5 bases). Germline CDR1 is SGHRS and CDR2 is YFSETQ. CDR3 length equals 15 residues. Trimming cost V 0 bases and J 7 bases, with 14 bases left between them. In DNA, the CDR3 is TGCGCCAGCAGCTTGGAAGGCAGGGCTAACCAGCCCCAGCATTTT. Amino acids: CASSLEGRANQPQHF.

V and J are TRBV4-1 and TRBJ1-1, with D possibly being TRBD1 (6 bases). CDR3 length equals 15 residues. V dropped 1 base and J dropped 3 bases, with 12 bases sitting between them. Germline loops: CDR1 MGHRA, CDR2 YSYEKL. The DNA of the CDR3 is TGCGCCAGCAGCCAAGTCGGGGGGCGCGACACTGAAGCTTTCTTT. Translating gives CASSQVGGRDTEAFF.

The chain carries TRBV6-5 and TRBJ1-2; the D is unclear. The CDR3 runs 13 residues. V was pared by 4 bases and J by 1 base, with 7 bases between. Looked up from germline, CDR1 is MNHEY and CDR2 is SVGAGI. Here the CDR3 reads CASSSGLNYGYTF. CDR3 DNA: TGTGCCAGCAGTTCCGGTCTTAACTATGGCTACACCTTC.